This TCR beta chain was obtained from a study of blood T cell repertoires in COVID-19 (dated by TCRdb to 2018 to 2021). Context from the whole study: Samples from collaborators originated in the United States, Italy and Spain and spanned both the acute and convalescent phases of COVID-19. Samples were obtained from the ongoing ImmuneRACE study (first 160 participants) and from over a thousand subjects provided by 6 global collaborators. The material from the prospective study consisted of cDNA or gDNA derived from T cells, B-cell-depleted T cells, or PBMCs. The sample metadata nearly always contained a de-identified subject ID, COVID-19 status, age in years and sex. Subjects who had been exposed to COVID-19, were actively infected with it, or had recovered from it provided the deeply sampled blood TCRbeta repertoires that made up the dataset. A freely available public database, intended as a resource for researchers studying the immune response to SARS-CoV-2, is where the repertoires were released. Where available, HLA class I and class II types were taken from metadata supplied by the sample provider and were not determined by assay-based typing.

The germline V gene provides CDR1 SGDLS and CDR2 YYNGEE. From its cysteine to its phenylalanine, the CDR3 spans 12 amino acids. Of all the DNA, just the CDR3 is kept, 36 bases in frame from base 1. Deletion took 4 bases off V and 10 bases off J, with a span of 9 bases between the germline ends. The immunoSEQ Assay, a bias-controlled multiplex PCR, was used to amplify TCRbeta CDR3 regions from genomic DNA. Under the source paper's analysis protocol: Nucleated cell counts per sample were estimated from amplification of reference gene primers within the assay. To quantify the absolute abundance of each unique TCRbeta CDR3 rearrangement, sequence reads were collapsed and filtered. For each sample, productive Simpson clonality was calculated by taking the square root of Simpson's diversity index across productive rearrangements. The source is immuneACCESS, and TCRdb retained only in-frame sequences with V and J called. Part of the clones is not carried over; for the studies checked, unresolved V genes explain less than half of this, and the remainder is unexplained. V and J calls and clone size are as listed in that table; D and trimming were resolved from the DNA. The sample table holds approximately 240,000 clones, of which about 90% were seen once. The top ten clones comprise less than 4% of the sample.

Paper-wide results and their limitations: The quantity of clinical and demographic metadata differed by source and by participant and was supplied without curation.

Regarding this clone: Its antigen remains undetermined. One base away there is no much larger clone; base qualities are not given.

Another Seattle source contributed samples from volunteer blood donors who had recovered from COVID-19. Collaborating institutions collected whole blood in K2EDTA tubes following their own protocols. For TCRbeta analysis, collaborators shipped samples in one of three forms: frozen whole blood, isolated PBMCs, or DNA extracted from either of those sample types. In this chain, TRBV9 is recombined with TRBJ1-6; 6 matching bases give a weak D call of TRBD1. The sample comprised peripheral blood. The sequence came from a woman aged 25 to 45 who had recovered from COVID-19. CDR3 region: CASSSGDSPLHF. The nucleotide sequence reads as follows: TGTGCCAGCAGCTCAGGGGACTCACCCCTCCACTTT.